Described below is a single T cell receptor beta chain sequence and its context. This sample is part of a study of shared T cell receptors in the human thymus. The CDR3 totals 14 residues. V was shortened by 5 bases and J by 1 base, with 12 bases between the two germline ends. Germline loops: CDR1 SGHDT, CDR2 YYEEEE. The protocol was immunoSEQ multiplex PCR, while the TCRdb copy is restricted to in-frame clones and leaves out a portion. In the table there are 500,000 to 750,000 clones, around 87% of which are singletons. These records were also assigned to another study, of human thymus T cells. Per that study: The donors were infants in Finland with congenital heart defects, otherwise immunologically healthy. Resections from corrective heart surgery provided thymus tissue. Unrelated individuals were reported by related research to share highly overlapping thymic repertoires.

The source of this sequence is a boy under two years old with a congenital heart defect. Sequencing input: thymocytes. V is TRBV5-6 and J is TRBJ1-1; a weak D match, TRBD1 (5 bases). The CDR3, as DNA: TGTGCCAGCAGTTATTCTGGACAGAACACTGAAGCTTTCTTT. The encoded protein is CASSYSGQNTEAFF. The full variable domain, completed using reference TRBV5-6 and TRBJ1-1, is DAGVTQSPTHLIKTRGQQVTLRCSPKSGHDTVSWYQQALGQGPQFIFQYYEEEERQRGNFPDRFSGHQFPNYSSELNVNALLLGDSALYLCASSYSGQNTEAFFGQGTRLTVV.